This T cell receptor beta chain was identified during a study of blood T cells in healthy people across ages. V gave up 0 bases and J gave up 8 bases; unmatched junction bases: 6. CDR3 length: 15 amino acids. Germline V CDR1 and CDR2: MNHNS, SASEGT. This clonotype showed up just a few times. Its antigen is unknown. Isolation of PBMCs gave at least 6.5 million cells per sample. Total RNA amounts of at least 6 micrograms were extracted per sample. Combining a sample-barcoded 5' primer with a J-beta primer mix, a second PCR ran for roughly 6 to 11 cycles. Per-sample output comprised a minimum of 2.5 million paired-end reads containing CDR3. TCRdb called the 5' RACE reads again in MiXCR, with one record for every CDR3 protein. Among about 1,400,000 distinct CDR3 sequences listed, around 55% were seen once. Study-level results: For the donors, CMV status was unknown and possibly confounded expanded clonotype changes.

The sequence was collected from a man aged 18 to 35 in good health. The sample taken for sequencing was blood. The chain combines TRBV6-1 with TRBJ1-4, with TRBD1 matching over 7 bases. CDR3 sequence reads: CASSEAEQGLEKLFF. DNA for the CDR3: TGTGCCAGCAGTGAAGCGGAACAGGGGTTAGAAAAACTGTTTTTT.